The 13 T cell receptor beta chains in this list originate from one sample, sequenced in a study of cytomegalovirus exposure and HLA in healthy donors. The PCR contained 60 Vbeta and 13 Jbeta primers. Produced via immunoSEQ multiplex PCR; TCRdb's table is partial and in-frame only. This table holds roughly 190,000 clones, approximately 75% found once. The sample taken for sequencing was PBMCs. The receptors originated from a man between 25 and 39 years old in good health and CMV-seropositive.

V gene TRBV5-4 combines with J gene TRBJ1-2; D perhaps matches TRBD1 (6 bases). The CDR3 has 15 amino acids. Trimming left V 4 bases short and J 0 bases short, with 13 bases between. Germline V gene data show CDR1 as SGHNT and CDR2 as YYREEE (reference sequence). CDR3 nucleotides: TGTGCCAGCAGCCCGAGACAGGACGCTAACTATGGCTACACCTTC. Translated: CASSPRQDANYGYTF.

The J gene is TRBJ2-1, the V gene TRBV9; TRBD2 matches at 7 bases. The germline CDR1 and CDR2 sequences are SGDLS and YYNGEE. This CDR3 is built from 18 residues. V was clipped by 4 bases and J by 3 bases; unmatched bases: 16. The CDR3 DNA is TGTGCCAGCAGCCCCCGGGGTAGCGGGTCCTTGGGCTACAATGAGCAGTTCTTC. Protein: CASSPRGSGSLGYNEQFF. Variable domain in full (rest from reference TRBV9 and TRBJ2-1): DSGVTQTPKHLITATGQRVTLRCSPRSGDLSVYWYQQSLDQGLQFLIQYYNGEERAKGNILERFSAQQFPDLHSELNLSSLELGDSALYFCASSPRGSGSLGYNEQFFGPGTRLTVL.

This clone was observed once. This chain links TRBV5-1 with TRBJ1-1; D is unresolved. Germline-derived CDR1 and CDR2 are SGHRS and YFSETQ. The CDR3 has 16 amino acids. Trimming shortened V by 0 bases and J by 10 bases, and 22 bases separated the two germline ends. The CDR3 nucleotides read TGCGCCAGCAGCTTGGGGGAACTGGGGAGTAGGTTAGGAGCTTTCTTT. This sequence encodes CASSLGELGSRLGAFF.

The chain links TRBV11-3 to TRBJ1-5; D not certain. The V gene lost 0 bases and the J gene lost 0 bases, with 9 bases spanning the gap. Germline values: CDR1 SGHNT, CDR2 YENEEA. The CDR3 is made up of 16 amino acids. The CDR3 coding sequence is TGTGCCAGCAGCTTAGATGAGGGCACTAGCAATCAGCCCCAGCATTTT. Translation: CASSLDEGTSNQPQHF.

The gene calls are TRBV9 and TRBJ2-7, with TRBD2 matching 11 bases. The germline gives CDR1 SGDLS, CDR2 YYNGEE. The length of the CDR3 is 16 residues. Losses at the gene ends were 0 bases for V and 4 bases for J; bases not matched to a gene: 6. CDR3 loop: CASSVASSGGVYEQYF. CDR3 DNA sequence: TGTGCCAGCAGCGTAGCGAGTAGCGGGGGGGTGTACGAGCAGTACTTC.

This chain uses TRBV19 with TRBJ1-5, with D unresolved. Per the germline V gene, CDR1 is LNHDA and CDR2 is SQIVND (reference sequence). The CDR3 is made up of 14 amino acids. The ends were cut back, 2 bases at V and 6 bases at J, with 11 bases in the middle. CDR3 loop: CASSISRGSQPQHF. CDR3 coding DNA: TGTGCCAGTAGTATATCGCGGGGTAGTCAGCCCCAGCATTTT.

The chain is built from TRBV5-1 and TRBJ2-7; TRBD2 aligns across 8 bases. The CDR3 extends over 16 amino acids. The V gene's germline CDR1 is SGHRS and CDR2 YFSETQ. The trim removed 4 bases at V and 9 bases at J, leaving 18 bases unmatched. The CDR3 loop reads CASSLWSEGTRKGQYF. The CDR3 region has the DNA TGCGCCAGCAGCCTTTGGTCTGAGGGGACTAGGAAGGGGCAGTACTTC.

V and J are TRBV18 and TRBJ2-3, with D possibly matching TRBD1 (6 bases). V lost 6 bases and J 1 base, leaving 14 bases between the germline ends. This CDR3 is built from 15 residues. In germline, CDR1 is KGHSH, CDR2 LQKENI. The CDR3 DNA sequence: TGTGCCAGCTCCCCTCTTAAGGGGGGCACAGATACGCAGTATTTT. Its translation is CASSPLKGGTDTQYF.

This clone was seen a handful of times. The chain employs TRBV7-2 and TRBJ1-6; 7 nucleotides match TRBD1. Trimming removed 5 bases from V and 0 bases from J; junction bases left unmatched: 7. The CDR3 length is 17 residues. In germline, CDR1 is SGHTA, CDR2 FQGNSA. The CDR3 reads CASSPRQGLSYNSPLHF. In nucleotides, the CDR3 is TGTGCCAGCAGCCCTCGACAGGGCCTCTCCTATAATTCACCCCTCCACTTT.

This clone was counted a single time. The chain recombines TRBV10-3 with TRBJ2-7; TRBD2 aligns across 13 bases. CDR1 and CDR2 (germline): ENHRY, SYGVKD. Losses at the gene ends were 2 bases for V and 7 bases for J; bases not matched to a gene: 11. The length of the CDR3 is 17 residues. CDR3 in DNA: TGTGCCATCAGTGAGGCCCTACTAGCGGGAGGGCCGAGGGAGCAGTACTTC. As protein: CAISEALLAGGPREQYF.

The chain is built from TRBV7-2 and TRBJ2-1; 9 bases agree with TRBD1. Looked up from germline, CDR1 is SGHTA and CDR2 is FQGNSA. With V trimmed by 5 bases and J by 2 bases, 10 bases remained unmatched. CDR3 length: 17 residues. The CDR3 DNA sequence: TGTGCCAGCAGCCGACCATGGGACAGGGAAACCTACAATGAGCAGTTCTTC. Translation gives CASSRPWDRETYNEQFF.

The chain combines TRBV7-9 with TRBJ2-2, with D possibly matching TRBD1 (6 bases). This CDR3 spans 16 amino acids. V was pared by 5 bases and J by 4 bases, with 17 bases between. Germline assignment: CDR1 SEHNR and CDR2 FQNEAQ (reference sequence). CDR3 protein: CASSLVWAGATGELFF. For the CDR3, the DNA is TGTGCCAGCAGCCTCGTTTGGGCAGGGGCCACCGGGGAGCTGTTTTTT.

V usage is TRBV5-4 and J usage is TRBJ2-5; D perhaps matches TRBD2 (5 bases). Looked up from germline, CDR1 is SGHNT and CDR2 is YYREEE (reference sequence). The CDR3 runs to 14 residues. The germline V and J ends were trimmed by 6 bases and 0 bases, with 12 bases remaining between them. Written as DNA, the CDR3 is TGTGCCAGCACGATTGCGGGTCACCAAGAGACCCAGTACTTC. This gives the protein CASTIAGHQETQYF.